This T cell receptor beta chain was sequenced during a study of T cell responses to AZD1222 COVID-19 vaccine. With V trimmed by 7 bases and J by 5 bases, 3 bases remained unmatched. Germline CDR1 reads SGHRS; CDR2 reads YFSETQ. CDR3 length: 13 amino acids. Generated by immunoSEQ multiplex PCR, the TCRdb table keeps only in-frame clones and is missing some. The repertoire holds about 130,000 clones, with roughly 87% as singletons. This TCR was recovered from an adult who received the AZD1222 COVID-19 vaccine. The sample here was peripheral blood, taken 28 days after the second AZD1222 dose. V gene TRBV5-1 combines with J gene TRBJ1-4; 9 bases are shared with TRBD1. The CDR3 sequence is CASAGTGNEKLFF. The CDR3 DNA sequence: TGCGCCAGCGCCGGGACAGGGAATGAAAAACTGTTTTTT.